This TCR beta chain was retrieved from a study of cytomegalovirus exposure and HLA in healthy donors. General observations from the study: In a later analysis, common viral pathogens appeared linked to several of the most significant clusters. The classifier, whose performance was assessed in both the original and validation cohorts, reportedly diagnosed cytomegalovirus status with high specificity and sensitivity. The CMV antigen specificity of a few CMV-associated chains was confirmed through in vitro analysis. Later work associated fewer than 20,000 TCR beta sequences with HLA alleles at 0.05 false discovery rate.

Turning to this clone: The antigen is not known.

The CDR3 loop spans 12 amino acids. Germline V gene sequence: CDR1 MNHNY, CDR2 SVGAGI (reference sequence). Between the trimmed V and J ends, which lost 0 bases and 7 bases, there was a span of 6 bases. The study ran its PCR with 60 Vbeta and 13 Jbeta primers. TCRdb's table, derived via immunoSEQ multiplex PCR, lists solely in-frame clones and lacks some. Among roughly 200,000 clones listed, approximately 79% were seen once. This receptor was obtained from a woman aged 40 to 50 in good health and CMV-seronegative. Specimen: PBMCs. J is TRBJ1-1 and V is TRBV6-6; D uncertain. CDR3 nucleotide sequence: TGTGCCAGCAGTTACTCCCCATGTGAAGCTTTCTTT. It is translated as CASSYSPCEAFF.